A selection of T cell receptor beta chains follows, all from one sample in a study of blood T cell repertoires in COVID-19. Using immunoSEQ multiplex PCR, the repertoire was profiled, and TCRdb retains in-frame clones only, with some absent. The sample includes 150,000 to 200,000 clones, roughly 80% seen only once; the top ten take 7% to 9%. The source material was peripheral blood. Receptor source: a man between 60 and 75 years old with acute or convalescent COVID-19. The CDR3 runs from the conserved cysteine through the conserved F or W. The D gene is left open where the match is weak. Size is omitted from some rows. Given values are once, few, many or a class for expanded clones.

clone_size: NA; d_call: TRBD1; v_call: TRBV7-9; j_call: TRBJ1-4; cdr3_nt: TGTGCCAGCAGCCTCGGACAGGGAAATGAAAAACTGTTTTTT; cdr3_aa: CASSLGQGNEKLFF
clone_size: once; d_call: TRBD1; v_call: TRBV5-1; j_call: TRBJ1-1; cdr3_nt: TGCGCCAGCAGCCTCCCCGGGACAGGAAAGAACACTGAAGCTTTCTTT; cdr3_aa: CASSLPGTGKNTEAFF
clone_size: few; d_call: TRBD1; v_call: TRBV4-2; j_call: TRBJ1-3; cdr3_nt: TGTGCCAGCAGCCATACCGGGACAGGGGTAGGAGGAAACACCATATATTTT; cdr3_aa: CASSHTGTGVGGNTIYF
clone_size: NA; d_call: NA; v_call: TRBV5-5; j_call: TRBJ2-7; cdr3_nt: TGTGCCAGCAGCTGGCGGGACAGTAGCTCCTACGAGCAGTACTTC; cdr3_aa: CASSWRDSSSYEQYF
clone_size: NA; d_call: NA; v_call: TRBV30; j_call: TRBJ1-2; cdr3_nt: TGTGCCTGGAGTGTACAGAGGGAGTTCGGCTACACCTTC; cdr3_aa: CAWSVQREFGYTF
clone_size: NA; d_call: NA; v_call: TRBV5-1; j_call: TRBJ2-7; cdr3_nt: TGCGCCAGCACCGAGACAGGCACCTACGAGCAGTACTTC; cdr3_aa: CASTETGTYEQYF
clone_size: once; d_call: TRBD1; v_call: TRBV7-9; j_call: TRBJ2-7; cdr3_nt: TGTGCCAGCAGTCCACTTGACAGGGACTACGAGCAGTACTTC; cdr3_aa: CASSPLDRDYEQYF
clone_size: NA; d_call: TRBD2; v_call: TRBV7-2; j_call: TRBJ2-7; cdr3_nt: TGTGCCAGCAGCTTATCTGGCGGGGGGTACTACGAGCAGTACTTC; cdr3_aa: CASSLSGGGYYEQYF
clone_size: NA; d_call: NA; v_call: TRBV2; j_call: TRBJ1-2; cdr3_nt: TGTGCCAGCAGCTCTACAGAGAACTATGGCTACACCTTC; cdr3_aa: CASSSTENYGYTF
clone_size: few; d_call: NA; v_call: TRBV19; j_call: TRBJ1-1; cdr3_nt: TGTGCCAGTACCCCTCGGACGACAAGGGGCACTGAAGCTTTCTTT; cdr3_aa: CASTPRTTRGTEAFF
clone_size: NA; d_call: TRBD2; v_call: TRBV25-1; j_call: TRBJ2-2; cdr3_nt: TGTGCCAGCCGGGGGGGAGCCGGGGAGCTGTTTTTT; cdr3_aa: CASRGGAGELFF
clone_size: NA; d_call: NA; v_call: TRBV2; j_call: TRBJ1-5; cdr3_nt: TGTGCCAGCAGTGAAGCCGGTTCTCGGAGGGATCAGCCCCAGCATTTT; cdr3_aa: CASSEAGSRRDQPQHF
clone_size: NA; d_call: TRBD1; v_call: TRBV13; j_call: TRBJ1-1; cdr3_nt: TGTGCCAGCAGCCTACGCAATGACAGGGGGGTCACTGAAGCTTTCTTT; cdr3_aa: CASSLRNDRGVTEAFF
clone_size: NA; d_call: TRBD2; v_call: TRBV6-4; j_call: TRBJ2-1; cdr3_nt: TGTGCCAGCAGTCCATCGGGGGGGCGCAATGAGCAGTTCTTC; cdr3_aa: CASSPSGGRNEQFF
clone_size: NA; d_call: NA; v_call: TRBV10-2; j_call: TRBJ1-5; cdr3_nt: TGCGCCAGCAGTGAGTCGATGGGGCTAAGCAATCAGCCCCAGCATTTT; cdr3_aa: CASSESMGLSNQPQHF
clone_size: few; d_call: TRBD2; v_call: TRBV19; j_call: TRBJ2-7; cdr3_nt: TGTGCCAGTAGTCTTATACCGGGACTAGCCTTCTACGAGCAGTACTTC; cdr3_aa: CASSLIPGLAFYEQYF
clone_size: NA; d_call: NA; v_call: TRBV12-3/TRBV12-4; j_call: TRBJ1-2; cdr3_nt: TGTGCCAGCAGTTCCAACAGGGCGAGCGGCTACACCTTC; cdr3_aa: CASSSNRASGYTF
clone_size: NA; d_call: TRBD1; v_call: TRBV6-5; j_call: TRBJ2-7; cdr3_nt: TGTGCCAGCAGTACCACAGGGGCCCACTCCTACGAGCAGTACTTC; cdr3_aa: CASSTTGAHSYEQYF
clone_size: NA; d_call: NA; v_call: TRBV19; j_call: TRBJ1-4; cdr3_nt: TGTGCCAGTAGTACGAGCTCCACAACTAATGAAAAACTGTTTTTT; cdr3_aa: CASSTSSTTNEKLFF
clone_size: NA; d_call: TRBD1; v_call: TRBV2; j_call: TRBJ2-7; cdr3_nt: TGTGCCAGCAGGACAGGGGCCTACGAGCAGTACTTC; cdr3_aa: CASRTGAYEQYF
clone_size: NA; d_call: TRBD1; v_call: TRBV14; j_call: TRBJ1-6; cdr3_nt: TGTGCCAGCAGCCGGGGGACAGTCTATAATTCACCCCTCCACTTT; cdr3_aa: CASSRGTVYNSPLHF
clone_size: once; d_call: NA; v_call: TRBV6-5; j_call: TRBJ2-7; cdr3_nt: TGTGCCAGCAGTTACTCGGGGCAGTCCTACGAGCAGTACTTC; cdr3_aa: CASSYSGQSYEQYF
clone_size: NA; d_call: NA; v_call: TRBV6-2/TRBV6-3; j_call: TRBJ1-5; cdr3_nt: TGTGCCAGCAGCGGCGGACAGACGAGCAATCAGCCCCAGCATTTT; cdr3_aa: CASSGGQTSNQPQHF
clone_size: NA; d_call: NA; v_call: TRBV6-1; j_call: TRBJ1-1; cdr3_nt: TGTGCCAGCAGTGATTCAGGGCGCGCGATGAACACTGAAGCTTTCTTT; cdr3_aa: CASSDSGRAMNTEAFF
clone_size: NA; d_call: NA; v_call: TRBV30; j_call: TRBJ2-1; cdr3_nt: TGTGCCTGGAGCTACCTAACCCGAGGCAATGAGCAGTTCTTC; cdr3_aa: CAWSYLTRGNEQFF
clone_size: NA; d_call: TRBD1; v_call: TRBV6-5; j_call: TRBJ1-2; cdr3_nt: TGTGCCAGCAGTAAAAGGACAGGGTGGGGCTACACCTTC; cdr3_aa: CASSKRTGWGYTF
clone_size: NA; d_call: NA; v_call: TRBV3-1/TRBV3-2; j_call: TRBJ1-3; cdr3_nt: TGTGCCAGCAGCCAAAGGACAGTCTCTGGAAACACCATATATTTT; cdr3_aa: CASSQRTVSGNTIYF
clone_size: NA; d_call: NA; v_call: TRBV25-1; j_call: TRBJ1-2; cdr3_nt: TGTGCCAGCAGTGAATATATCGGGGGACGGGGCTACACCTTC; cdr3_aa: CASSEYIGGRGYTF
clone_size: NA; d_call: TRBD1; v_call: TRBV13; j_call: TRBJ1-3; cdr3_nt: TGTGCCAGCAGCTTGGACAGGAGGGGGAACACCATATATTTT; cdr3_aa: CASSLDRRGNTIYF
clone_size: NA; d_call: NA; v_call: TRBV19; j_call: TRBJ1-1; cdr3_nt: TGTGCCAGTACGAGGGGGGGGCAGGGCACTGAAGCTTTCTTT; cdr3_aa: CASTRGGQGTEAFF
clone_size: NA; d_call: TRBD1; v_call: TRBV3-1/TRBV3-2; j_call: TRBJ1-2; cdr3_nt: TGTGCCAGCAGCACCCCGGGACAGCTAAACTATGGCTACACCTTC; cdr3_aa: CASSTPGQLNYGYTF
clone_size: few; d_call: NA; v_call: TRBV6-5; j_call: TRBJ1-4; cdr3_nt: TGTGCCAGCAGGAGGGGGTATACGGAAAAACTGTTTTTT; cdr3_aa: CASRRGYTEKLFF
clone_size: NA; d_call: NA; v_call: TRBV30; j_call: TRBJ1-1; cdr3_nt: TGTGCCTGGAGTTTTTTTCAAAAAAGGGGAACTGAAGCTTTCTTT; cdr3_aa: CAWSFFQKRGTEAFF
clone_size: NA; d_call: NA; v_call: TRBV18; j_call: TRBJ2-6; cdr3_nt: TGTGCCAGCTCACGGGTCACAGTCTCTGGGGCCAACGTCCTGACTTTC; cdr3_aa: CASSRVTVSGANVLTF
clone_size: NA; d_call: NA; v_call: TRBV5-6; j_call: TRBJ2-5; cdr3_nt: TGTGCCAGCAGCCCTCAGGAGGCAGAGACCCAGTACTTC; cdr3_aa: CASSPQEAETQYF
clone_size: NA; d_call: NA; v_call: TRBV4-1; j_call: TRBJ1-1; cdr3_nt: TGCGCCAGCAGCCTGGGCCCTGGGAACACTGAAGCTTTCTTT; cdr3_aa: CASSLGPGNTEAFF
clone_size: NA; d_call: TRBD1; v_call: TRBV14; j_call: TRBJ1-6; cdr3_nt: TGTGCCAGCAGCCAAGCGGGCAGGGGGTTTTCGGCCCTCCACTTT; cdr3_aa: CASSQAGRGFSALHF
clone_size: NA; d_call: NA; v_call: TRBV25-1; j_call: TRBJ1-6; cdr3_nt: TGTGCCAGCAGTGAGGATACGGGGTTGGCTTATAATTCACCCCTCCACTTT; cdr3_aa: CASSEDTGLAYNSPLHF
clone_size: NA; d_call: TRBD2; v_call: TRBV3-1/TRBV3-2; j_call: TRBJ2-5; cdr3_nt: TGTGCCAGCAGCCAAGAGGCTTGGGCGAGTAGCGGGGGGGCGAGAGAGACCCAGTACTTC; cdr3_aa: CASSQEAWASSGGARETQYF
clone_size: once; d_call: TRBD1; v_call: TRBV11-2; j_call: TRBJ1-2; cdr3_nt: TGTGCCAGCAGCCGCCGACCCCGGGACAGGGGGCTGTATGGCTACACCTTC; cdr3_aa: CASSRRPRDRGLYGYTF
clone_size: NA; d_call: TRBD1; v_call: TRBV19; j_call: TRBJ1-5; cdr3_nt: TGTGCCAGTAGTATAGTGGGGACAGGGATGGGCAATCAGCCCCAGCATTTT; cdr3_aa: CASSIVGTGMGNQPQHF
clone_size: NA; d_call: NA; v_call: TRBV7-9; j_call: TRBJ1-1; cdr3_nt: TGTGCCAGCAGCTTGGGTAGTGGGGCCGGGACTGAAGCTTTCTTT; cdr3_aa: CASSLGSGAGTEAFF
clone_size: NA; d_call: NA; v_call: TRBV2; j_call: TRBJ1-1; cdr3_nt: TGTGCCAGCAGTAGACAAGAGTCGGACACTGAAGCTTTCTTT; cdr3_aa: CASSRQESDTEAFF
clone_size: few; d_call: TRBD1; v_call: TRBV4-1; j_call: TRBJ1-3; cdr3_nt: TGCGCCAGCAGCCGGGCGGACAGGCCGGGTTCCTCTGGAAACACCATATATTTT; cdr3_aa: CASSRADRPGSSGNTIYF
clone_size: NA; d_call: NA; v_call: TRBV7-3; j_call: TRBJ2-5; cdr3_nt: TGTGCCAGCAGCTTAATAGGCGGAGGAGGGGAGACCCAGTACTTC; cdr3_aa: CASSLIGGGGETQYF
clone_size: few; d_call: NA; v_call: TRBV19; j_call: TRBJ1-2; cdr3_nt: TGTGCCAGTAGTATCGTGGCATCCGATGGCTACACCTTC; cdr3_aa: CASSIVASDGYTF
clone_size: NA; d_call: TRBD1; v_call: TRBV5-1; j_call: TRBJ1-1; cdr3_nt: TGCGCCAGCAGCTCCAAGATGGGACAGGGGAACACTGAAGCTTTCTTT; cdr3_aa: CASSSKMGQGNTEAFF
clone_size: NA; d_call: NA; v_call: TRBV29-1; j_call: TRBJ1-2; cdr3_nt: TGCAGCGTCGGGGGGGCAGGGACTAGTGGCTACACCTTC; cdr3_aa: CSVGGAGTSGYTF
clone_size: NA; d_call: NA; v_call: TRBV5-4; j_call: TRBJ1-2; cdr3_nt: TGTGCCAGCAGCCTCGAACCTAACCCTGGGCATGGCTACACCTTC; cdr3_aa: CASSLEPNPGHGYTF
clone_size: NA; d_call: TRBD2; v_call: TRBV29-1; j_call: TRBJ2-3; cdr3_nt: TGCAGCGTTGGCCTAGCGGGGCTTAGCACAGATACGCAGTATTTT; cdr3_aa: CSVGLAGLSTDTQYF
clone_size: NA; d_call: TRBD2; v_call: TRBV3-1/TRBV3-2; j_call: TRBJ2-3; cdr3_nt: TGTGCCAGCAGCCAAGATCAAGCGGGGGACTACTTCACAGATACGCAGTATTTT; cdr3_aa: CASSQDQAGDYFTDTQYF
clone_size: NA; d_call: TRBD2; v_call: TRBV5-4; j_call: TRBJ2-5; cdr3_nt: TGTGCCAGCAGCTCCGGACTAGCGGGGGTAAGAGAGACCCAGTACTTC; cdr3_aa: CASSSGLAGVRETQYF
clone_size: once; d_call: NA; v_call: TRBV7-2; j_call: TRBJ1-2; cdr3_nt: TGTGCCAGCAGCTCCTCCTCTAACTATGGCTACACCTTC; cdr3_aa: CASSSSSNYGYTF
clone_size: NA; d_call: TRBD1; v_call: TRBV5-1; j_call: TRBJ1-1; cdr3_nt: TGCGCCAGCAGCTTGGTTCGCGGGACAGGGGTCACTGAAGCTTTCTTT; cdr3_aa: CASSLVRGTGVTEAFF
clone_size: NA; d_call: TRBD1; v_call: TRBV27; j_call: TRBJ2-5; cdr3_nt: TGTGCCAGCAGTTCATGGACAGGGGAAGAGACCCAGTACTTC; cdr3_aa: CASSSWTGEETQYF
clone_size: NA; d_call: TRBD1; v_call: TRBV4-1; j_call: TRBJ1-1; cdr3_nt: TGCGCCAGCAGCCCCACACAGGGGCCCCTGAACACTGAAGCTTTCTTT; cdr3_aa: CASSPTQGPLNTEAFF
clone_size: NA; d_call: TRBD1; v_call: TRBV10-3; j_call: TRBJ1-6; cdr3_nt: TGTGCCATCGGGGACAGGGGAAATTCACCCCTCCACTTT; cdr3_aa: CAIGDRGNSPLHF
clone_size: few; d_call: NA; v_call: TRBV7-2; j_call: TRBJ1-1; cdr3_nt: TGTGCCAGCAGCTTTGGGGGCCCCGAAAGGACTGAAGCTTTCTTT; cdr3_aa: CASSFGGPERTEAFF
clone_size: NA; d_call: NA; v_call: TRBV27; j_call: TRBJ1-2; cdr3_nt: TGTGCCAGCAGTTCCCGGGACTATGGCTACACCTTC; cdr3_aa: CASSSRDYGYTF
clone_size: NA; d_call: NA; v_call: TRBV12-3/TRBV12-4; j_call: TRBJ1-1; cdr3_nt: TGTGCCTCACAGTTTAGGCGGAACACTGAAGCTTTCTTT; cdr3_aa: CASQFRRNTEAFF